Here is one T cell receptor (beta chain) with its context. This specimen comes from a study of CXCR3-negative and CXCR3-positive naive CD8 T cells. UMI labels and 5' RACE were used to prepare the TRB cDNA libraries. After re-calling the 5' RACE reads, TCRdb lists one entry per CDR3 protein, DNA absent. The sample has 100,000 to 150,000 distinct CDR3 sequences. This CDR3 has 18 residues. From germline, CDR1 is MGHRA and CDR2 YSYEKL. This sequence originates from a human donor in good health. Some clones in this sample may be carry-over from other donors' samples. This chain connects TRBV4-1 to TRBJ1-4; there is no DNA to check the TCRdb D call of TRBD1. Sequenced input: naive CXCR3- CD8+ T cells from blood. Sample subset: CD45RO-CCR7+CD27+CD95- naive CD8+ T cells lacking CXCR3 (TNR3-). This chain's CDR3 is CASSPADSYTGNYEKLFF.